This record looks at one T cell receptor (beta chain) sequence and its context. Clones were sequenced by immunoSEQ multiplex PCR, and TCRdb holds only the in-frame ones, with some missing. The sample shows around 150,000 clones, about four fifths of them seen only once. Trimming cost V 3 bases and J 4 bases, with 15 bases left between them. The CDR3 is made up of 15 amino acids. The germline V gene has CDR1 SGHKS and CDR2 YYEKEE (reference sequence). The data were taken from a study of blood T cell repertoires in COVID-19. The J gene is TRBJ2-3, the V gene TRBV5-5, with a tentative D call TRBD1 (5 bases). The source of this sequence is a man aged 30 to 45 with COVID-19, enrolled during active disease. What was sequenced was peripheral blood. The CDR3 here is CASSSTTAYADTQYF. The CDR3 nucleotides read TGTGCCAGCAGCTCGACGACAGCCTACGCAGATACGCAGTATTTT.